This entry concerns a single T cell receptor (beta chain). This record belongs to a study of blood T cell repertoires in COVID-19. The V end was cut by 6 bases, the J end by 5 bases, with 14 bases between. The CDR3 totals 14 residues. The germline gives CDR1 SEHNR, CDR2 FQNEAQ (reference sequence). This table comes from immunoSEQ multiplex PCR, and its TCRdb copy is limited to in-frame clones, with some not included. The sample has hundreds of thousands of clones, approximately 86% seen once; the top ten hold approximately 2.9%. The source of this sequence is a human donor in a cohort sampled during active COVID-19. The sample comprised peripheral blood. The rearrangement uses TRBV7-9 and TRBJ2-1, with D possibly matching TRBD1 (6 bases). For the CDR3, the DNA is TGTGCCAGCAGATCGGGACATAAAGACAATGAGCAGTTCTTC. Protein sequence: CASRSGHKDNEQFF.